These 2 T cell receptor beta chains were all obtained from the same sample, sequenced in a study of blood T cell repertoires in COVID-19. The repertoire was sequenced with immunoSEQ multiplex PCR; TCRdb's copy has only in-frame clones and lacks some. The table includes approximately 260,000 clones, nearly 90% detected once. Sequencing was done on a sample of peripheral blood. These receptor sequences come from a woman aged 35 to 49 who had recovered from COVID-19.

V is TRBV6-5 and J is TRBJ1-1, with 9 bases identical to TRBD1. Germline lookup yields CDR1 MNHEY and CDR2 SVGAGI. Germline trimming cut 8 bases from V and 4 bases from J; bases unmatched to any gene: 11. CDR3 length: 15 amino acids. The CDR3 here is CASPRRTGDATEAFF. The DNA of the CDR3 is TGTGCCAGCCCTAGGAGGACAGGGGACGCCACTGAAGCTTTCTTT.

This clone was detected a few times. The CDR3 DNA reads TGTGCCAGCAGTGACAGAACAGGGTTCAGGAATCAGCCCCAGCATTTT. This sequence encodes CASSDRTGFRNQPQHF. The gene calls are TRBV6-1 and TRBJ1-5; D possibly corresponds to TRBD1 (6 bases). V gave up 3 bases and J gave up 4 bases, with 16 bases separating them. The length of the CDR3 is 16 residues. Germline V gene lookup returns CDR1 MNHNS and CDR2 SASEGT.